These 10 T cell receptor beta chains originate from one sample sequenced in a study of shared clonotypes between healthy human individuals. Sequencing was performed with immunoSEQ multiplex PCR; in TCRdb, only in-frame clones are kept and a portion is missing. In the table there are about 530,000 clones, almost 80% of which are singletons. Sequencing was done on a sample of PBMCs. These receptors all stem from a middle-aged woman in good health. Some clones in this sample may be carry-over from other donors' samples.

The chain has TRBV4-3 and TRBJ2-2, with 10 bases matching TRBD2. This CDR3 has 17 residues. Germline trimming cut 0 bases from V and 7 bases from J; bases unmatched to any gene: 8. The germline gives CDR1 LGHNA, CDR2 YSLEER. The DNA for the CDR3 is TGCGCCAGCAGCCAAGAATTAGGACTAGCGGCGGACGGGGAGCTGTTTTTT. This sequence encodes CASSQELGLAADGELFF.

The CDR3 DNA reads as TGTGCCATCAGTGAGTCACGGGGGGGAAGCGTATATGGCTACACCTTC. Its protein product is CAISESRGGSVYGYTF. The V gene is TRBV10-3, the J gene TRBJ1-2, with D maybe TRBD1 (5 bases). V was pared by 0 bases and J by 5 bases, with 16 bases between. The germline V gene has CDR1 ENHRY and CDR2 SYGVKD. The CDR3 is made up of 16 amino acids.

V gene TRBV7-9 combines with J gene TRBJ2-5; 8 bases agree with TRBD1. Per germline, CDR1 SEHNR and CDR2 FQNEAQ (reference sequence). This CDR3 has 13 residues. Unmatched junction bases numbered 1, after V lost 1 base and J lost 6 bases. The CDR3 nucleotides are TGTGCCAGCAGCTTAGGCAGGGGGCAGACCCAGTACTTC. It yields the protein CASSLGRGQTQYF.

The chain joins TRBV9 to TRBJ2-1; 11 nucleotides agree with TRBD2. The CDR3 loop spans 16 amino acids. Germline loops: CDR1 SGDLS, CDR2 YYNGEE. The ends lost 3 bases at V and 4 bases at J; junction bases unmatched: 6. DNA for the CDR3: TGTGCCAGCAGCGCTTTAGCGGGAGGGACTTACAATGAGCAGTTCTTC. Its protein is CASSALAGGTYNEQFF. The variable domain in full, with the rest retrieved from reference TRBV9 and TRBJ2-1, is DSGVTQTPKHLITATGQRVTLRCSPRSGDLSVYWYQQSLDQGLQFLIQYYNGEERAKGNILERFSAQQFPDLHSELNLSSLELGDSALYFCASSALAGGTYNEQFFGPGTRLTVL.

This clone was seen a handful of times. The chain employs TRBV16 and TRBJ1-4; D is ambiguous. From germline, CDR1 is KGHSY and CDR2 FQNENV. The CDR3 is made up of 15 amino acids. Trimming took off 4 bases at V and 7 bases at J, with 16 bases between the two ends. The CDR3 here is CASSPRGSSGEKLFF. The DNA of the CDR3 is TGTGCCAGCAGCCCAAGAGGGTCTTCGGGTGAAAAACTGTTTTTT.

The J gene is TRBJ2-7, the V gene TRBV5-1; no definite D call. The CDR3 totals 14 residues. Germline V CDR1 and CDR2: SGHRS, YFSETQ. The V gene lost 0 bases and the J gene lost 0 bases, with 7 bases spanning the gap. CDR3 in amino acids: CASSLAVSSYEQYF. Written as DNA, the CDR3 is TGCGCCAGCAGCTTGGCGGTTAGCTCCTACGAGCAGTACTTC.

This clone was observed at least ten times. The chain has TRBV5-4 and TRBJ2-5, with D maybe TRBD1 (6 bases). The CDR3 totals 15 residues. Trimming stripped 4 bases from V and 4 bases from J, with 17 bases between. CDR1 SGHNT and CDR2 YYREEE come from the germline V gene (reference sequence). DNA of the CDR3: TGTGCCAGCAGCAGGGGGACGTCGGAACGAGAGACCCAGTACTTC. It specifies CASSRGTSERETQYF.

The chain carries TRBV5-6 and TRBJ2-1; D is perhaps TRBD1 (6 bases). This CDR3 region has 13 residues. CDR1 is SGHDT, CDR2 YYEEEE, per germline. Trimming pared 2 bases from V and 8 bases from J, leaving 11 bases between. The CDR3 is CASSFGYRDEQFF. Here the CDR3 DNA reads TGTGCCAGCAGCTTCGGGTACAGGGATGAGCAGTTCTTC.

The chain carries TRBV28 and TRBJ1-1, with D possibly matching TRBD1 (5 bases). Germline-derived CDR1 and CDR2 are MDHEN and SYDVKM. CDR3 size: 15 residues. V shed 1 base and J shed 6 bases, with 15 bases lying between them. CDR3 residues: CASSLYVRVVSEAFF. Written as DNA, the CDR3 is TGTGCCAGCAGTTTATACGTCAGGGTTGTTTCTGAAGCTTTCTTT.

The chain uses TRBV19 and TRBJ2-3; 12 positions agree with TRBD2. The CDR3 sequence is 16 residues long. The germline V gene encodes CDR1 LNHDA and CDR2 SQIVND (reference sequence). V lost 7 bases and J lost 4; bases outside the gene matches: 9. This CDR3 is CASIPGLAGRPDTQYF. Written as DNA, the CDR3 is TGTGCCAGTATCCCAGGACTAGCGGGACGGCCAGATACGCAGTATTTT.